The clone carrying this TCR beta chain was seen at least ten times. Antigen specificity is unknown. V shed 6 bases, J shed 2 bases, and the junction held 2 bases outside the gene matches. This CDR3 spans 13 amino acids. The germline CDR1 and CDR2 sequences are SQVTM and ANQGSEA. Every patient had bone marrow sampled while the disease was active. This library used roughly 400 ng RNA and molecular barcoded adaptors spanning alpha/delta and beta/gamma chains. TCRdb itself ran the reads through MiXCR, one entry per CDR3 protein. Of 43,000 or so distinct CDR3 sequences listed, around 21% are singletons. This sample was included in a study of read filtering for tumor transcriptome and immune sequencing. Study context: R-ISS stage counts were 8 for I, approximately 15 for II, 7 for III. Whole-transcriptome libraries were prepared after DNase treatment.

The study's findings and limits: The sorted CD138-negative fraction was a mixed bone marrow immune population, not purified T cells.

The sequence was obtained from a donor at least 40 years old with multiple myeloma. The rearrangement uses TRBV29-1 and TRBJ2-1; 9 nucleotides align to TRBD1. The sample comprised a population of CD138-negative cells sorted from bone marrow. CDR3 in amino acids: CSVGTGTYNEQFF. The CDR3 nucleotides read TGCAGCGTAGGGACAGGGACCTACAATGAGCAGTTCTTC.